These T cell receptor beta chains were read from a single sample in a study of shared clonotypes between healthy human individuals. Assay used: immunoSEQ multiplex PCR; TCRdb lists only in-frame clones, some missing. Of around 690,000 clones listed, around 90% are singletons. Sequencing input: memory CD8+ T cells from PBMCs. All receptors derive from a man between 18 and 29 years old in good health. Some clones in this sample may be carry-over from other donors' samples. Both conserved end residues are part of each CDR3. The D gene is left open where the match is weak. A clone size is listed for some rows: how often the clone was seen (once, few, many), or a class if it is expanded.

CDR3nt: TGTGCCAGCAGTGGCCGGGACACCCCTAGTTACAATGAGCAGTTCTTC; CDR3aa: CASSGRDTPSYNEQFF; j_gene: TRBJ2-1; abundance: -; v_gene: TRBV2; d_gene: -
CDR3nt: TGCGCCAGCAGCCGCTTTCCGACTAGCGGGAGGGCCGTAGAGACCCAGTACTTC; CDR3aa: CASSRFPTSGRAVETQYF; j_gene: TRBJ2-5; abundance: -; v_gene: TRBV4-1; d_gene: TRBD2
CDR3nt: TGCGCCAGCAGCCAAGGTACCCTGCGTCCGGCCTCCTACAATGAGCAGTTCTTC; CDR3aa: CASSQGTLRPASYNEQFF; j_gene: TRBJ2-1; abundance: -; v_gene: TRBV4-1; d_gene: -
CDR3nt: TGTGCCAGCAGGGGGACAGGGCCCAACTACCAAGAGACCCAGTACTTC; CDR3aa: CASRGTGPNYQETQYF; j_gene: TRBJ2-5; abundance: -; v_gene: TRBV27; d_gene: TRBD1
CDR3nt: TGCGCCAGCAGCTGGACTAGTTCCTACGAGCAGTACTTC; CDR3aa: CASSWTSSYEQYF; j_gene: TRBJ2-7; abundance: -; v_gene: TRBV5-1; d_gene: TRBD2
CDR3nt: TGTGCCAGCAGCACCCGGACAGGGGACAATGAGCAGTTCTTC; CDR3aa: CASSTRTGDNEQFF; j_gene: TRBJ2-1; abundance: -; v_gene: TRBV9; d_gene: TRBD1
CDR3nt: TGTGCCAGCAAAACAGGGGCTTACGAGCAGTACTTC; CDR3aa: CASKTGAYEQYF; j_gene: TRBJ2-7; abundance: -; v_gene: TRBV6-5; d_gene: TRBD1
CDR3nt: TGTGCCAGCAGTTTATATTCGCTAGCGGGAGTGGTGGATACGCAGTATTTT; CDR3aa: CASSLYSLAGVVDTQYF; j_gene: TRBJ2-3; abundance: -; v_gene: TRBV27; d_gene: TRBD2
CDR3nt: TGTGCCAGCAGCTGGGGGTTAGGGAACACTGAAGCTTTCTTT; CDR3aa: CASSWGLGNTEAFF; j_gene: TRBJ1-1; abundance: -; v_gene: TRBV5-5; d_gene: -
CDR3nt: TGTGCCAGCAGTGAGTGGAGGGGTTTCAATGAGCAGTTCTTC; CDR3aa: CASSEWRGFNEQFF; j_gene: TRBJ2-1; abundance: -; v_gene: TRBV6-1; d_gene: -
CDR3nt: TGCAGCGTTAGGGCATTCAACACCGGGGAGCTGTTTTTT; CDR3aa: CSVRAFNTGELFF; j_gene: TRBJ2-2; abundance: -; v_gene: TRBV29-1; d_gene: -
CDR3nt: TGCGCCAGCAGCCCGTACTCACAAACAGGGGGCGGAACCTATGGCTACACCTTC; CDR3aa: CASSPYSQTGGGTYGYTF; j_gene: TRBJ1-2; abundance: -; v_gene: TRBV5-1; d_gene: TRBD1
CDR3nt: TGTGCCAGTCGGACGGTCAATCAGCCCCAGCATTTT; CDR3aa: CASRTVNQPQHF; j_gene: TRBJ1-5; abundance: -; v_gene: TRBV19; d_gene: -
CDR3nt: TGTGCCAGCAGTTTATTGGGGGGTAGGGGTGAGCAGTTCTTC; CDR3aa: CASSLLGGRGEQFF; j_gene: TRBJ2-1; abundance: -; v_gene: TRBV27; d_gene: -
CDR3nt: TGTGCCAGCAGCCTAAACCAGGGGGCGCTGAGTCAGCCCCAGCATTTT; CDR3aa: CASSLNQGALSQPQHF; j_gene: TRBJ1-5; abundance: -; v_gene: TRBV28; d_gene: TRBD1
CDR3nt: TGTGCCAGCCGAAACGGGCTCAGACCCTACGAGCAGTACTTC; CDR3aa: CASRNGLRPYEQYF; j_gene: TRBJ2-7; abundance: -; v_gene: TRBV7-2; d_gene: -
CDR3nt: TGTGCTAGTGGTTTTTCTCCGGGTTATGGCGGGGAGCTGTTTTTT; CDR3aa: CASGFSPGYGGELFF; j_gene: TRBJ2-2; abundance: -; v_gene: TRBV12-5; d_gene: -
CDR3nt: TGTGCCAGCAGCGTCTCTCTCCTCTCTGGGGCCAACGTCCTGACTTTC; CDR3aa: CASSVSLLSGANVLTF; j_gene: TRBJ2-6; abundance: -; v_gene: TRBV9; d_gene: -
CDR3nt: TGTGCCAGCAGCCGAGGAATCTCTGGGGCCAACGTCCTGACTTTC; CDR3aa: CASSRGISGANVLTF; j_gene: TRBJ2-6; abundance: -; v_gene: TRBV27; d_gene: -
CDR3nt: TGCGCCAGCAGCCAAGGGCCGGGACAGGGGTCCTACGAGCAGTACTTC; CDR3aa: CASSQGPGQGSYEQYF; j_gene: TRBJ2-7; abundance: -; v_gene: TRBV4-1; d_gene: TRBD1
CDR3nt: TGTGCCAGCAGCTTCAGGGGTTCCTACGAGCAGTACTTC; CDR3aa: CASSFRGSYEQYF; j_gene: TRBJ2-7; abundance: -; v_gene: TRBV5-4; d_gene: -
CDR3nt: TGTGCCAGCAGTCCTCTTAGATGGGACTCTCAAGAGACCCAGTACTTC; CDR3aa: CASSPLRWDSQETQYF; j_gene: TRBJ2-5; abundance: -; v_gene: TRBV28; d_gene: -
CDR3nt: TGTGCCAGCAGCGTAGATATAGGGGGGAGCTCCTACGAGCAGTACTTC; CDR3aa: CASSVDIGGSSYEQYF; j_gene: TRBJ2-7; abundance: -; v_gene: TRBV9; d_gene: -
CDR3nt: TGCGCCAGCAGCCAAGATTACAGCTCCTACAATGAGCAGTTCTTC; CDR3aa: CASSQDYSSYNEQFF; j_gene: TRBJ2-1; abundance: -; v_gene: TRBV4-3; d_gene: -
CDR3nt: TGCAGCGCCAGAAATCCGGGGCCCAACTATGGCTACACCTTC; CDR3aa: CSARNPGPNYGYTF; j_gene: TRBJ1-2; abundance: -; v_gene: TRBV29-1; d_gene: -
CDR3nt: TGTGCCACGGGGAGCAGCTTCGCGAACACCGGGGAGCTGTTTTTT; CDR3aa: CATGSSFANTGELFF; j_gene: TRBJ2-2; abundance: -; v_gene: TRBV15; d_gene: -
CDR3nt: TGTGCCAGCAGCGTAGCCAGCGGGAGCTACGAGCAGTACTTC; CDR3aa: CASSVASGSYEQYF; j_gene: TRBJ2-7; abundance: -; v_gene: TRBV9; d_gene: TRBD2
CDR3nt: TGCGCCAGCAGCGAAACAAGCACAGATACGCAGTATTTT; CDR3aa: CASSETSTDTQYF; j_gene: TRBJ2-3; abundance: -; v_gene: TRBV4-3; d_gene: -
CDR3nt: TGCAGTGCTAGGACAGTCAATGAGCAGTTCTTC; CDR3aa: CSARTVNEQFF; j_gene: TRBJ2-1; abundance: -; v_gene: TRBV20-1; d_gene: -
CDR3nt: TGTGCCAGCAGCTTATCCGCCCGTGACAATGAGCAGTTCTTC; CDR3aa: CASSLSARDNEQFF; j_gene: TRBJ2-1; abundance: -; v_gene: TRBV7-3; d_gene: -
CDR3nt: TGTGCCAGCAGTGTAGACAGGATTGAAGCTTTCTTT; CDR3aa: CASSVDRIEAFF; j_gene: TRBJ1-1; abundance: -; v_gene: TRBV28; d_gene: -
CDR3nt: TGCGCCAGCAGCCGAAAACCCGGGGAGCTGTTTTTT; CDR3aa: CASSRKPGELFF; j_gene: TRBJ2-2; abundance: -; v_gene: TRBV4-1; d_gene: -
CDR3nt: TGTGCCAGCAGCTTATCGGGCAGGGGAGACACTGAAGCTTTCTTT; CDR3aa: CASSLSGRGDTEAFF; j_gene: TRBJ1-1; abundance: -; v_gene: TRBV7-3; d_gene: -
CDR3nt: TGCAGCGTTCTAGCGGTTAACTCCTACAATGAGCAGTTCTTC; CDR3aa: CSVLAVNSYNEQFF; j_gene: TRBJ2-1; abundance: once; v_gene: TRBV29-1; d_gene: TRBD2
CDR3nt: TGTGCCAGCAGCTTCGTGGTGGCGCCCTACGAGCAGTACTTC; CDR3aa: CASSFVVAPYEQYF; j_gene: TRBJ2-7; abundance: -; v_gene: TRBV6-5; d_gene: -
CDR3nt: TGCAGCGTTGAAGGCCCCCCTAGCGGGAACTACAATGAGCAGTTCTTC; CDR3aa: CSVEGPPSGNYNEQFF; j_gene: TRBJ2-1; abundance: -; v_gene: TRBV29-1; d_gene: TRBD2
CDR3nt: TGCAGCGCACCGGGACTAGCGGGGTGCCGTCCCACCTACGAGCAGTACTTC; CDR3aa: CSAPGLAGCRPTYEQYF; j_gene: TRBJ2-7; abundance: -; v_gene: TRBV29-1; d_gene: TRBD2
CDR3nt: TGTGCCAGCAGCTCAACAGGGTACGAGGGCTACACCTTC; CDR3aa: CASSSTGYEGYTF; j_gene: TRBJ1-2; abundance: -; v_gene: TRBV4-2; d_gene: -
CDR3nt: TGCGCCAGCAGCCAAGACAGGATCTCCTACGAGCAGTACTTC; CDR3aa: CASSQDRISYEQYF; j_gene: TRBJ2-7; abundance: -; v_gene: TRBV4-1; d_gene: -
CDR3nt: TGTGCCAGCAGCTTAGCTAGCGGGAGATACTACGAGCAGTACTTC; CDR3aa: CASSLASGRYYEQYF; j_gene: TRBJ2-7; abundance: -; v_gene: TRBV7-2; d_gene: TRBD2
CDR3nt: TGCGCCAGCAGCTTTGTGACAGAGAACACTGAAGCTTTCTTT; CDR3aa: CASSFVTENTEAFF; j_gene: TRBJ1-1; abundance: -; v_gene: TRBV5-1; d_gene: -
CDR3nt: TGTGCCAGTAGTATAGATCCTCAGCGGGGATATTCAGATACGCAGTATTTT; CDR3aa: CASSIDPQRGYSDTQYF; j_gene: TRBJ2-3; abundance: -; v_gene: TRBV19; d_gene: TRBD2
CDR3nt: TGTGCCAGCAGCCCAGACAGGGGAGGGGAGACTGAAGCTTTCTTT; CDR3aa: CASSPDRGGETEAFF; j_gene: TRBJ1-1; abundance: -; v_gene: TRBV7-9; d_gene: TRBD1
CDR3nt: TGCAGCGCCGACCGCGGGGATGGCTACACCTTC; CDR3aa: CSADRGDGYTF; j_gene: TRBJ1-2; abundance: -; v_gene: TRBV29-1; d_gene: -
CDR3nt: TGTGCCACCCACGTGCGGGAAGGAAATCAGCCCCAGCATTTT; CDR3aa: CATHVREGNQPQHF; j_gene: TRBJ1-5; abundance: -; v_gene: TRBV28; d_gene: -
CDR3nt: TGTGCCAGCAGCCCTGGGGGGGAGCAGTACTTC; CDR3aa: CASSPGGEQYF; j_gene: TRBJ2-7; abundance: few; v_gene: TRBV9; d_gene: -
CDR3nt: TGCGCCAGCAGCCAAGATGAGGGACTAGCGGGGTACAATGAGCAGTTCTTC; CDR3aa: CASSQDEGLAGYNEQFF; j_gene: TRBJ2-1; abundance: -; v_gene: TRBV4-3; d_gene: TRBD2
CDR3nt: TGTGCCACCAGCAGAGTTACAGGTTTTTCCGACGAGCAGTACTTC; CDR3aa: CATSRVTGFSDEQYF; j_gene: TRBJ2-7; abundance: -; v_gene: TRBV15; d_gene: -
CDR3nt: TGCGCCAGCCTCGGGTACTACAATGAGCAGTTCTTC; CDR3aa: CASLGYYNEQFF; j_gene: TRBJ2-1; abundance: -; v_gene: TRBV5-1; d_gene: -
CDR3nt: TGTGCCAGCAGTTGGTCTGGGAACACTGAAGCTTTCTTT; CDR3aa: CASSWSGNTEAFF; j_gene: TRBJ1-1; abundance: -; v_gene: TRBV28; d_gene: -
CDR3nt: TGTGCCAGCAGCTTACTTGGCGGATCTAACTATGGCTACACCTTC; CDR3aa: CASSLLGGSNYGYTF; j_gene: TRBJ1-2; abundance: -; v_gene: TRBV7-3; d_gene: -
CDR3nt: TGTGCCAGCAGCGTTACCTCCGGGGGGAGGGCTGAAGCTTTCTTT; CDR3aa: CASSVTSGGRAEAFF; j_gene: TRBJ1-1; abundance: -; v_gene: TRBV5-4; d_gene: -
CDR3nt: TGTGCCAGCAGCGTAAGAGGGAGGGATACCGGGGAGCTGTTTTTT; CDR3aa: CASSVRGRDTGELFF; j_gene: TRBJ2-2; abundance: once; v_gene: TRBV9; d_gene: TRBD2